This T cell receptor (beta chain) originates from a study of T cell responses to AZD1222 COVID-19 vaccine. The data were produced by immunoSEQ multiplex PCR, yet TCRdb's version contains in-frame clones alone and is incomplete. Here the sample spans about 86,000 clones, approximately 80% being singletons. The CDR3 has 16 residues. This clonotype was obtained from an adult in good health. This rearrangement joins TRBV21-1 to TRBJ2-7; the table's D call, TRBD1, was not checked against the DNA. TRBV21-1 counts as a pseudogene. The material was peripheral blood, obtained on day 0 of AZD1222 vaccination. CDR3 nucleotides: TGTGCCAGCAGCAAAGACAGGGCCATCGAATCATACGAGCAGTACTTC. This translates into CASSKDRAIESYEQYF.